This T cell receptor beta chain is drawn from a study of blood T cell repertoires in COVID-19. Study-level information: Collection of acute and convalescent COVID-19 samples took place in the United States, Italy and Spain. PBMCs, B-cell-depleted T cells, or T cells provided the cDNA or gDNA that made up the material.

In the authors' methods: For nucleated cells, counts were estimated from reference gene primer amplification. This table comes from immunoSEQ multiplex PCR, and its TCRdb copy is limited to in-frame clones, with some not included. V and J calls and clone size are copied from that table; D and trimming were computed from the DNA. The data show about 65,000 clones, about 81% seen once. The V segment lost 0 bases and the J segment 1 base; nucleotides outside the gene matches: 2. The CDR3 consists of 16 residues. Germline V gives CDR1 LGHDT, CDR2 YNNKEL (reference sequence). The rearrangement uses TRBV3-1 (or the pseudogene TRBV3-2) and TRBJ2-5; 10 nucleotides line up with TRBD2. The sequence derives from a man older than 75 with acute or convalescent COVID-19. The sequenced sample was peripheral blood. CDR3 in amino acids: CASSQEASGGQETQYF. The CDR3 DNA is TGTGCCAGCAGCCAAGAGGCTAGCGGGGGCCAAGAGACCCAGTACTTC.